Sequencing of this T cell receptor (beta chain) was carried out in a study of shared T cell receptors in the human thymus. Trimming shortened V by 5 bases and J by 1 base, and 13 bases separated the two germline ends. Germline lookup yields CDR1 SGHRS and CDR2 YFSETQ. The CDR3 spans 16 residues. Sequencing was performed with immunoSEQ multiplex PCR; in TCRdb, only in-frame clones are kept and a portion is missing. The profile shows 700,000 or so clones, roughly 85% of them singletons. The same sample was also studied in work on human thymus T cells.

The genes are TRBV5-1 and TRBJ2-6, with D perhaps TRBD1 (6 bases). The TCR sequence derives from a girl less than two years old with a congenital heart defect. Sequencing was carried out using thymocytes. The CDR3 is CASSRAGVSGANVLTF. CDR3 DNA: TGCGCCAGCAGTAGGGCAGGGGTGTCTGGGGCCAACGTCCTGACTTTC.